This T cell receptor beta chain was found in a study of low-dose radiotherapy and immunotherapy resistance in tumors. Study-level background: The study delivered 0.5 Gy per fraction every 2 weeks to Cohort 1, totaling 6.5 Gy. Every six weeks patients received intravenous ipilimumab 1 mg/kg, and every two weeks they received intravenous nivolumab 240 mg. One day prior to radiation and immunotherapy, intravenous cyclophosphamide at 200 mg/m2 was given, repeated every two weeks.

This CDR3 has 12 residues. CDR1 is LGHDT, CDR2 YNNKEL, per germline (reference sequence). With 8 bases removed from V and 5 bases from J, the gap between germline ends came to 11 bases. Time point described: before trial treatment. TRAV- and TRBV-specific primers were used for first-strand cDNA, which covered alpha and beta chains. TCRs underwent 15 to 20 PCR cycles of amplification with a constant-region primer and V-primer adapter. mRNA, once isolated, was amplified by in vitro transcription. In TCRdb, the reads were re-called with MiXCR into one record per CDR3 protein. The sample shows approximately 89,000 distinct CDR3 sequences, 18% of them seen only once. This clonotype was observed many times.

This clonotype was obtained from a male donor with prostate cancer. The chain recombines TRBV3-1 with TRBJ2-3; D might be TRBD2 (6 bases). Specimen: PBMCs, collected before treatment. In DNA form, the CDR3 reads TGTGCCAGCGAGAAGGGAGGAGATACGCAGTATTTT. It specifies CASEKGGDTQYF.